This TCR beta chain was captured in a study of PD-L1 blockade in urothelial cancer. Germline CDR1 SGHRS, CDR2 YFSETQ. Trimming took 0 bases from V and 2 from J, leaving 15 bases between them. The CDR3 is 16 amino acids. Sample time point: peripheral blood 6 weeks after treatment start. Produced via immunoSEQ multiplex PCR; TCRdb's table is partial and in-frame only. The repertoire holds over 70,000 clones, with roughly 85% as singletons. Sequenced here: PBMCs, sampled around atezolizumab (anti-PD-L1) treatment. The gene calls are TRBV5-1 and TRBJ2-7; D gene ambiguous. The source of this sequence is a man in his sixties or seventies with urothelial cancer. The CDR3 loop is CASSLVPRSPTYEQYF. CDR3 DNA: TGCGCCAGCAGCTTGGTTCCCAGATCCCCCACCTACGAGCAGTACTTC.